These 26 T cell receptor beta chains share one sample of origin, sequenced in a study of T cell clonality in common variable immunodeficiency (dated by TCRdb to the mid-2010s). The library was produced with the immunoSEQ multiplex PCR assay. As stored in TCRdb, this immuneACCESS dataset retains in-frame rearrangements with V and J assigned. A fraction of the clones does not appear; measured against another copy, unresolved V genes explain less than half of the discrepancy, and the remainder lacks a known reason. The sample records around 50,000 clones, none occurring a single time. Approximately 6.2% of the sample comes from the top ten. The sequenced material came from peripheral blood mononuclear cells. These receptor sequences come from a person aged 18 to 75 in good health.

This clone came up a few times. The CDR3 loop reads CASSLEVGSYGQYF. The sequenced CDR3 bases are TGTGCCAGCAGCTTAGAAGTTGGTTCCTATGGT. The rearrangement links TRBV7-9 to TRBJ2-4; unclear D gene. The CDR3 extends 3 residues past the end of the read, so its final part is completed from the germline J gene. The CDR3 is 14 amino acids. Germline CDR1 reads SEHNR; CDR2 reads FQNEAQ (reference sequence).

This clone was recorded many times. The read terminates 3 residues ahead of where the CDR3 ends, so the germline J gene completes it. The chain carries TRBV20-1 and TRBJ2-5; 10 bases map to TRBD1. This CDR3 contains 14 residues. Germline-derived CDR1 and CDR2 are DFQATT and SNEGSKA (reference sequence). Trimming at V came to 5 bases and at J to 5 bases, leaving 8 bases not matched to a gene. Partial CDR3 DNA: TGCAGTGCTGGTCAGACAGGGGGCATGGAGACC. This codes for CSAGQTGGMET. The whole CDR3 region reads CSAGQTGGMETQYF.

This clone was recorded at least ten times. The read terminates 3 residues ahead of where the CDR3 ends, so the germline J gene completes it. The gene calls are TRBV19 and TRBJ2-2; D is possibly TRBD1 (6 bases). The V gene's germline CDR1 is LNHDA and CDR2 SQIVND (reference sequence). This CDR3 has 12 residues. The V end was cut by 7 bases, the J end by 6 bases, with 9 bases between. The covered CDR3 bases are TGTGCCAGTACACAGGGTTCCGGGGAG. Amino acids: CASTQGSGE. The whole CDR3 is CASTQGSGELFF.

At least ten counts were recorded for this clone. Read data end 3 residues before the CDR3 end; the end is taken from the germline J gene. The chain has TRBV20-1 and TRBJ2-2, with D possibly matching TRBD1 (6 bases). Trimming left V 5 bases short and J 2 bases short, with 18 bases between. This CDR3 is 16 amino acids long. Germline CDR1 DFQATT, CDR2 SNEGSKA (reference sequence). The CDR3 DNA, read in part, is TGCAGTGCTGCCAAGACGGCAGGGGCAAACACCGGGGAG. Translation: CSAAKTAGANTGE. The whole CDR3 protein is CSAAKTAGANTGELFF.

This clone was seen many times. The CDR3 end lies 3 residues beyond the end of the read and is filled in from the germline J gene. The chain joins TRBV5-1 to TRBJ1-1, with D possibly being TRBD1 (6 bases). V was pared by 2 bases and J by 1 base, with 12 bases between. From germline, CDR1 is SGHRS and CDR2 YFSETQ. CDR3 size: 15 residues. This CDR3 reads CASSFSKGQNTEAFF. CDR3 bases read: TGCGCCAGCAGCTTCTCAAAGGGACAGAACACTGAA.

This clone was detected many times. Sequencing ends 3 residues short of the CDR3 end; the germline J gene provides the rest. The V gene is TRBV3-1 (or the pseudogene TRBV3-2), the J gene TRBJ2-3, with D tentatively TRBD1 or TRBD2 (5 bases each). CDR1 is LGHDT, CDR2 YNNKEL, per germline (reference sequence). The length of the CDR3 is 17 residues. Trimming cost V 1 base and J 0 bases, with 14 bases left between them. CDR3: CASSQGFEGYSTDTQYF. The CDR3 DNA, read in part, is TGTGCCAGCAGCCAAGGGTTCGAGGGGTACAGCACAGATACG.

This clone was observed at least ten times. This CDR3 reads CAWSGYAGFNEQFF. The CDR3 DNA, read in part, is TGTGCCTGGAGTGGTTATGCGGGGTTCAATGAG. V usage is TRBV30 and J usage is TRBJ2-1; TRBD2 is a possible D gene (6 bases). The read stops 3 residues short of the end of the CDR3; the missing end is completed from the germline J gene. In germline, CDR1 is GTSNPN, CDR2 SVGIG (reference sequence). Trimming took 1 base from V and 6 from J, leaving 13 bases between them. The CDR3 extends over 14 amino acids.

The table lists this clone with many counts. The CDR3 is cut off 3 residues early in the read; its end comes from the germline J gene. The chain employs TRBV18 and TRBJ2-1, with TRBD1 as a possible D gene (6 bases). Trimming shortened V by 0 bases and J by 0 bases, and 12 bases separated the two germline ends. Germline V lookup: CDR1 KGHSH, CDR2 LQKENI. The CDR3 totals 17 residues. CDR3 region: CASSPPIRGNSYNEQFF. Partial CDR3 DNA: TGTGCCAGCTCACCACCTATTAGGGGGAACTCCTACAATGAG.

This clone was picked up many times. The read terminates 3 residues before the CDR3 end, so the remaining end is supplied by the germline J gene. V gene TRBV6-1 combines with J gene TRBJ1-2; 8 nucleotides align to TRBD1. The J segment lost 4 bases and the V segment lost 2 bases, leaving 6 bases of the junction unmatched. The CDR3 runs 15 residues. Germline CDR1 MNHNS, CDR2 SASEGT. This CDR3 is CASSENDRGGYGYTF. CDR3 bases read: TGTGCCAGCAGTGAAAATGACAGGGGAGGCTATGGC.

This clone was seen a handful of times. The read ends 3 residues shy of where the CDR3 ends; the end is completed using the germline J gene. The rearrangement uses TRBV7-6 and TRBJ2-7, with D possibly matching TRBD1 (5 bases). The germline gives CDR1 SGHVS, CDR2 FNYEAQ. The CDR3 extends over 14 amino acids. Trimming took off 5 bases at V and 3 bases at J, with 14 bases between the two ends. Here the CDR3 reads CASSPVTEDYEQYF. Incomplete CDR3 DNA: TGTGCCAGCAGCCCGGTGACAGAAGACTACGAG.

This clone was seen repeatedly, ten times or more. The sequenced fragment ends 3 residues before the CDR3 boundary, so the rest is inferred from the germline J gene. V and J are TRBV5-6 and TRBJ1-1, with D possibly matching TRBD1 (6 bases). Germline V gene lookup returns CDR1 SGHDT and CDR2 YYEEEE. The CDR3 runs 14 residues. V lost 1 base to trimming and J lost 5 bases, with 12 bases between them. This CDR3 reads CASSLQQGRTEAFF. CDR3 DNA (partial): TGTGCCAGCAGCTTGCAGCAGGGGAGGACTGAA.

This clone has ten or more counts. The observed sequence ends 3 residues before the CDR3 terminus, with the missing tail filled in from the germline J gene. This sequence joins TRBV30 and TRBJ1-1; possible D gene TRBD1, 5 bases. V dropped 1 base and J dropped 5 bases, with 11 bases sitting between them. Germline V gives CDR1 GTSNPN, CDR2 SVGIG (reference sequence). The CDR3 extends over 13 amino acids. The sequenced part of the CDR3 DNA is TGTGCCTGGAGTGCTCTGGGGGGTACTGAA. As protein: CAWSALGGTE. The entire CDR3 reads CAWSALGGTEAFF.

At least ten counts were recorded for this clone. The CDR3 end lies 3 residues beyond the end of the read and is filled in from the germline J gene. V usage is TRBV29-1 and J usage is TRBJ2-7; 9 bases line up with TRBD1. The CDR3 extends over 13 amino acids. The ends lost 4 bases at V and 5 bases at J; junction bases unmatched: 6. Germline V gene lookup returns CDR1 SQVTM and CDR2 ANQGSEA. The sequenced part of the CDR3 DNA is TGCAGCGTTGCGGACAGGGGATCCGACGAG. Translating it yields CSVADRGSDE. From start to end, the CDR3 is CSVADRGSDEQYF.

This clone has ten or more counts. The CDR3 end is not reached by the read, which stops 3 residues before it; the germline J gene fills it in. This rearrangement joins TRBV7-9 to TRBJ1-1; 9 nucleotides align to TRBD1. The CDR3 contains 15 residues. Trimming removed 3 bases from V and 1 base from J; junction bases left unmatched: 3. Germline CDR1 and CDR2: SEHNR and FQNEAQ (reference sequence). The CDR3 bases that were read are TGTGCCAGCAGCTTGCTGGGACAGGGGAACACTGAA. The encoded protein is CASSLLGQGNTE. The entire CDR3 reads CASSLLGQGNTEAFF.

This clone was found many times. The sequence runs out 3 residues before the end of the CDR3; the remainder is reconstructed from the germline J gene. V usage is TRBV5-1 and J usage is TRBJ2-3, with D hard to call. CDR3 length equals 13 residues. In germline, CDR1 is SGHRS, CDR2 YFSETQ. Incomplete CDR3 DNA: TGCGCCAGCAGCTTGGGGAGACAAGAGACG. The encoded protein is CASSLGRQET. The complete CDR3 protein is CASSLGRQETQYF.

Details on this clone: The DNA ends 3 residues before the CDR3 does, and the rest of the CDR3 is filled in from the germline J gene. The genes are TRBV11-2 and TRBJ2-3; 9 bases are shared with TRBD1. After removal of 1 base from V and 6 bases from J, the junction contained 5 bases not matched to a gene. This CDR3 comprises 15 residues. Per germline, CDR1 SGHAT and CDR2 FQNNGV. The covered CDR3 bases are TGTGCCAGCAGCTTAGGGGTGGGGACAGGGGATACG. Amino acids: CASSLGVGTGDT. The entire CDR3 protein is CASSLGVGTGDTQYF.

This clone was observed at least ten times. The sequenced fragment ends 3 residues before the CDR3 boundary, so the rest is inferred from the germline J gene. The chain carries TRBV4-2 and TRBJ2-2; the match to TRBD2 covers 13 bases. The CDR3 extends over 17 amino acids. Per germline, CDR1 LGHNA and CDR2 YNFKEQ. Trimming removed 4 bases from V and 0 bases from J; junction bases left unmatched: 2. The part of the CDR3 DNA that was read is TGTGCCAGCAGCCCCGGGACTAGCGGGGCGAACACCGGGGAG. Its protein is CASSPGTSGANTGE. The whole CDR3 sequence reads CASSPGTSGANTGELFF.

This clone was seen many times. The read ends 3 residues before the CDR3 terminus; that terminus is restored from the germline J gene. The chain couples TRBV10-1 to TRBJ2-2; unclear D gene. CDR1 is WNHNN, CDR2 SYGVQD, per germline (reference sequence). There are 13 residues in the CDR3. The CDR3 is CASSEESGSPLFF. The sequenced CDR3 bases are TGCGCCAGCAGTGAGGAAAGTGGCTCACCG.

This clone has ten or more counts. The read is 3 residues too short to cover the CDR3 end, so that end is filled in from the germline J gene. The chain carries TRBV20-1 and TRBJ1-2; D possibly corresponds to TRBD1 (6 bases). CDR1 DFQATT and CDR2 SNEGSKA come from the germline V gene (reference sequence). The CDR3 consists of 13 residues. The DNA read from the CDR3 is TGCAGTGCTAGCCCCACAGGGTTAAGTGAC. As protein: CSASPTGLSD. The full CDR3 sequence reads CSASPTGLSDYTF.

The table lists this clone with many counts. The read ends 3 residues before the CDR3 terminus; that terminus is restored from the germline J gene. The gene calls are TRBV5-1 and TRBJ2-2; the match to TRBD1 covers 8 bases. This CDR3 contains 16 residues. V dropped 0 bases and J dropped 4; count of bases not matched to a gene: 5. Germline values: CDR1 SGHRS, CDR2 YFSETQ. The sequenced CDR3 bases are TGCGCCAGCAGCTTGGCCCTTGGGACAGGCACCGGGGAG. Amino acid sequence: CASSLALGTGTGE. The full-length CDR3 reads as CASSLALGTGTGELFF.

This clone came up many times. CDR3 sequence reads: CASSPTGFYEQYF. CDR3 DNA, as far as it was read: TGTGCCAGCAGTCCCACAGGGTTCTACGAG. The J gene is TRBJ2-7, the V gene TRBV7-9, with D perhaps matching TRBD1 (6 bases). Sequencing ends 3 residues short of the CDR3 end; the germline J gene provides the rest. This CDR3 contains 13 residues. V lost 6 bases to trimming and J lost 3 bases, with 12 bases between them. Germline V gene data show CDR1 as SEHNR and CDR2 as FQNEAQ (reference sequence).

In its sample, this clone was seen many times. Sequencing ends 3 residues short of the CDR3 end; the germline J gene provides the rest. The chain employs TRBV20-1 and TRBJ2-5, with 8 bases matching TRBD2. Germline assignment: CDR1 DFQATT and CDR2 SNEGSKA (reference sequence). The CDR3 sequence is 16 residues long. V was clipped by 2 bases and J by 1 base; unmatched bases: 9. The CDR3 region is CSARKTLAGIQETQYF. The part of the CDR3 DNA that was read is TGCAGTGCTAGAAAAACATTAGCGGGGATCCAAGAGACC.

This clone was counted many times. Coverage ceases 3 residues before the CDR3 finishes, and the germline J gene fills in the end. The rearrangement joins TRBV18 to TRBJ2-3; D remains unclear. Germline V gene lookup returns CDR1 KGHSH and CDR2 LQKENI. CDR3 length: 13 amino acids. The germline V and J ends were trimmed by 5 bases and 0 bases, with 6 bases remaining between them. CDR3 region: CASSSTSTDTQYF. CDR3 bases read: TGTGCCAGCTCATCGACTAGCACAGATACG.

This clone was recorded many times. The CDR3 protein is CASSLSQGLSSYEQYF. The DNA read from the CDR3 is TGCGCCAGCAGCTTGAGTCAGGGGCTGAGCTCCTACGAG. V and J are TRBV5-1 and TRBJ2-7; D might be TRBD1 (6 bases). The read ends 3 residues shy of where the CDR3 ends; the end is completed using the germline J gene. Germline V gene lookup returns CDR1 SGHRS and CDR2 YFSETQ. The CDR3 loop spans 16 amino acids. Trimming took off 1 base at V and 0 bases at J, with 14 bases between the two ends.

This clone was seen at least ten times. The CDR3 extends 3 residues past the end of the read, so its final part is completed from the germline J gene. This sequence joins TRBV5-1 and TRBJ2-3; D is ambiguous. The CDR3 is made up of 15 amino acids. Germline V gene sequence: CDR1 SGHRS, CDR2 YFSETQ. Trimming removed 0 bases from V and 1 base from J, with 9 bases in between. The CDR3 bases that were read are TGCGCCAGCAGCTTGGAAGGGTTGGGCACAGATACG. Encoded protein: CASSLEGLGTDT. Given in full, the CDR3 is CASSLEGLGTDTQYF.

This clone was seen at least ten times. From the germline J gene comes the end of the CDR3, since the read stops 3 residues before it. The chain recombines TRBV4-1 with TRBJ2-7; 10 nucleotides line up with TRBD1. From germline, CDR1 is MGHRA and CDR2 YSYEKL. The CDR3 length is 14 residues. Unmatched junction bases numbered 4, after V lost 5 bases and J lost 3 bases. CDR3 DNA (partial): TGCGCCAGCAGCTCGGGACAGGGGAACTACGAG. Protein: CASSSGQGNYE. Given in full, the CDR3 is CASSSGQGNYEQYF.